This T cell receptor beta chain was recovered during a study of blood T cell repertoires in COVID-19. The wider study: Spain, Italy and the United States supplied samples that represented acute and convalescent COVID-19. The analysed material was cDNA or gDNA that came from T cells, B-cell-depleted T cells, or PBMCs.

The CDR3 totals 12 residues. V was trimmed by 10 bases and J by 2 bases, leaving 11 bases between them. CDR1 MNHEY and CDR2 SVGAGI come from the germline V gene. Original processing methods: How many nucleated cells were present was estimated from reference gene primer amplification. Clones were sequenced by immunoSEQ multiplex PCR, and TCRdb holds only the in-frame ones, with some missing. Clone size and V and J calls were adopted from that table, with D and trimming inferred from the DNA. Altogether 300,000 or so clones are present, 85% to 90% being singletons, with the ten largest covering 3.7%. The origin of this receptor is a woman in her forties with acute or convalescent COVID-19. The chain carries TRBV6-5 and TRBJ1-2; D gene ambiguous. Sequences were obtained from peripheral blood. CDR3: CATYWRNYGYTF. As DNA, the CDR3 is TGTGCCACCTACTGGCGGAACTATGGCTACACCTTC.